A single sample gave rise to the 18 T cell receptor beta chains below, sequenced in a study of read filtering for tumor transcriptome and immune sequencing. From roughly 0.4 ug of RNA, a library with molecular barcoded alpha/delta and beta/gamma adaptors was made. TCRdb itself ran the reads through MiXCR, one entry per CDR3 protein. The sample includes some 39,000 distinct CDR3 sequences, approximately 15% of them seen just once. The sample taken for sequencing was a population of CD138-negative cells sorted from bone marrow. These receptor sequences come from a donor aged 40 or over with multiple myeloma.

The table lists this clonotype with many counts. DNA of the CDR3: TGCAGTGCTAGAGGGATGACAGGGGGCGAGAACACTGAAGCTTTCTTT. As protein: CSARGMTGGENTEAFF. V gene TRBV20-1 combines with J gene TRBJ1-1; 10 bases map to TRBD1. Germline lookup yields CDR1 DFQATT and CDR2 SNEGSKA (reference sequence). CDR3 size: 16 residues. The trim removed 1 base at V and 1 base at J, leaving 6 bases unmatched.

This clonotype was counted at least ten times. The rearrangement links TRBV4-2 to TRBJ1-2; D unclear. Germline CDR1 is LGHNA and CDR2 is YNFKEQ. CDR3 length: 14 residues. Trimming stripped 1 base from V and 4 bases from J, with 10 bases between. Written as DNA, the CDR3 is TGTGCCAGCAGCCAAGGAGAGTTGAGCTATGGCTACACCTTC. Translating gives CASSQGELSYGYTF.

This clonotype has just a few counts. A read error is possible here, since a much larger clone lies one base away. The chain's CDR3 is CASSLHGTAYTEAFF. The CDR3 DNA reads TGTGCCAGCAGCTTACACGGGACAGCGTACACTGAAGCTTTCTTT. The rearrangement links TRBV11-1 to TRBJ1-1; 7 bases are shared with TRBD1. Germline V gene sequence: CDR1 SGHAT, CDR2 FQDESV (reference sequence). The CDR3 runs 15 residues. V was clipped by 2 bases and J by 3 bases; unmatched bases: 6.

This clonotype was counted many times. V usage is TRBV23-1 and J usage is TRBJ1-2, with D uncertain. TRBV23-1 is known as an ORF, though its function is uncertain. This CDR3 spans 13 amino acids. V lost 3 bases and J lost 3, with 8 bases in between. As DNA, the CDR3 is TGCGCCAGCAGTCACCACAGCTACTATGGCTACACCTTC. The encoded protein is CASSHHSYYGYTF.

In the case of this clonotype: The junction departs from germline at one end; a sequencing error may be responsible. The chain is built from TRBV11-2 and TRBJ1-5, with D possibly matching TRBD1 (6 bases). Germline V gene lookup returns CDR1 SGHAT and CDR2 FQNNGV. This CDR3 has 18 amino acids. CDR3 in DNA: TGTGCCGGCAGCTTAGCCAATTCGGGACACCGGGCCAATCAGCCCCAGCATTTT. Amino acids: CAGSLANSGHRANQPQHF.

There are many counts of this clonotype. This chain connects TRBV28 to TRBJ2-5, with 8 bases that match TRBD1. The CDR3 loop spans 14 amino acids. The germline V gene has CDR1 MDHEN and CDR2 SYDVKM. V was pared by 5 bases and J by 5 bases, with 7 bases of the junction left unmatched. CDR3 protein: CASSPTGGSETQYF. The DNA of the CDR3 is TGTGCCAGCAGTCCCACAGGGGGTTCGGAGACCCAGTACTTC.

As to this clonotype: A much larger clone lies one base from this, so it may be a read error. This rearrangement joins TRBV3-1 to TRBJ2-5; TRBD1 matches 7 bases. V lost 0 bases and J lost 5; bases outside the gene matches: 9. Germline V gene data show CDR1 as LGHDT and CDR2 as YNNKEL (reference sequence). The CDR3 spans 16 residues. The CDR3 coding sequence is TGTGCCAGCAGCCAAGACGAGACAGGGACGTCGGAGACCCAGTACTTC. Translated: CASSQDETGTSETQYF.

Many counts were recorded for this clonotype. The chain uses TRBV4-2 and TRBJ1-6; D uncertain. The ends were cut back, 0 bases at V and 7 bases at J, with 4 bases in the middle. Germline V gene sequence: CDR1 LGHNA, CDR2 YNFKEQ. The CDR3 sequence is 13 residues long. CDR3 sequence reads: CASSQEENSPLHF. In nucleotides, the CDR3 is TGTGCCAGCAGCCAAGAGGAGAATTCACCCCTCCACTTT.

This clonotype was observed many times. The chain uses TRBV6-2 or TRBV6-3 and TRBJ1-5, with D uncertain. Germline CDR1 reads MNHEY; CDR2 reads SVGEGT. The CDR3 contains 14 residues. V lost 5 bases and J lost 7, with 15 bases in between. The CDR3 is CASSGVSLGQPQHF. The CDR3 nucleotides are TGTGCCAGCAGTGGGGTGTCTTTGGGGCAGCCCCAGCATTTT.

Many counts were recorded for this clonotype. The V gene is TRBV7-9, the J gene TRBJ2-1; 7 positions match TRBD2. The J segment lost 7 bases and the V segment lost 4 bases, leaving 7 bases of the junction unmatched. CDR1 and CDR2 from the germline V gene are SEHNR and FQNEAQ (reference sequence). There are 14 residues in the CDR3. The CDR3 loop reads CASSSARGGNEQFF. CDR3 nucleotides: TGTGCCAGCAGCTCTGCACGCGGGGGAAATGAGCAGTTCTTC.

This clonotype was observed at least ten times. The chain employs TRBV7-2 and TRBJ2-5; D is uncertain. The CDR3 sequence is 14 residues long. Germline CDR1 reads SGHTA; CDR2 reads FQGNSA. The V end lost 5 bases, the J end lost 5 bases, and 15 bases lay between the germline ends. CDR3 nucleotides: TGTGCCAGCAGCCCCACCCGGGCCAGGGAGACCCAGTACTTC. Translation: CASSPTRARETQYF.

This clonotype was seen ten or more times. The chain employs TRBV20-1 and TRBJ1-4, with D possibly TRBD1 on 5 matching bases. Trimming shortened V by 6 bases and J by 11 bases, and 25 bases separated the two germline ends. Germline CDR1 is DFQATT and CDR2 is SNEGSKA (reference sequence). This CDR3 spans 15 amino acids. The CDR3, as DNA: TGCAGTGCCCCCACCGGGGCTGCATTCGGTGGGAAACTGTTTTTT. It specifies CSAPTGAAFGGKLFF.

Here the CDR3 reads CSVRGGTEAFF. CDR3 DNA: TGCAGTGTCAGGGGAGGCACTGAAGCTTTCTTT. V and J are TRBV20-1 and TRBJ1-1, with D tentatively TRBD1 (6 bases). Germline V CDR1 and CDR2: DFQATT, SNEGSKA (reference sequence). V lost 7 bases to trimming and J lost 4 bases, with 10 bases between them. The CDR3 sequence is 11 residues long.

This clonotype was picked up a small number of times. V and J are TRBV7-2 and TRBJ2-2, with 10 bases identical to TRBD1. V shed 6 bases, J shed 4 bases, and the junction held 5 bases outside the gene matches. This CDR3 is built from 15 residues. Germline CDR1 SGHTA, CDR2 FQGNSA. This CDR3 is CASRLWTGGTGELFF. The CDR3, as DNA: TGTGCCAGCAGGCTATGGACAGGGGGCACCGGGGAGCTGTTTTTT.

This clonotype came up once. Possible read error: a much larger clone is one base away. The V call is TRBV30, the J call TRBJ2-5; 8 bases are a match to TRBD2. The CDR3 has 13 amino acids. In germline, CDR1 is GTSNPN, CDR2 SVGIG (reference sequence). The V and J ends lost 4 bases and 7 bases, in that order; junction bases with no gene match: 8. This CDR3 is CAWTPGLAGTQYF. CDR3 in DNA: TGTGCCTGGACCCCCGGGCTAGCGGGGACCCAGTACTTC.

This clonotype was seen many times. In DNA form, the CDR3 reads TGTGCCAGCAGCTCCGGCGCTCCTAGCAATCAGCCCCAGCATTTT. Protein: CASSSGAPSNQPQHF. The genes are TRBV4-2 and TRBJ1-5; the D is unclear. Trimming took off 5 bases at V and 0 bases at J, with 11 bases between the two ends. CDR1 LGHNA and CDR2 YNFKEQ come from the germline V gene. The CDR3 runs 15 residues.

This clonotype occurred a few times. This sequence joins TRBV7-2 and TRBJ1-1; D call uncertain. The CDR3 has 12 residues. CDR1 is SGHTA, CDR2 FQGNSA, per germline. V lost 4 bases, J lost 1 base, and 4 bases lay in between. CDR3 nucleotide sequence: TGTGCCAGCAGCTCCCAGAACACTGAAGCTTTCTTT. Protein: CASSSQNTEAFF.

This clonotype was observed many times. V and J are TRBV6-1 and TRBJ2-3; 8 bases map to TRBD2. Germline V gene lookup returns CDR1 MNHNS and CDR2 SASEGT. This CDR3 region has 16 residues. J was trimmed by 0 bases and V by 6 bases; bases with no gene match: 8. This CDR3 reads CASRQSGGPSTDTQYF. The CDR3 nucleotides are TGTGCCAGCAGACAGAGCGGGGGACCAAGCACAGATACGCAGTATTTT.